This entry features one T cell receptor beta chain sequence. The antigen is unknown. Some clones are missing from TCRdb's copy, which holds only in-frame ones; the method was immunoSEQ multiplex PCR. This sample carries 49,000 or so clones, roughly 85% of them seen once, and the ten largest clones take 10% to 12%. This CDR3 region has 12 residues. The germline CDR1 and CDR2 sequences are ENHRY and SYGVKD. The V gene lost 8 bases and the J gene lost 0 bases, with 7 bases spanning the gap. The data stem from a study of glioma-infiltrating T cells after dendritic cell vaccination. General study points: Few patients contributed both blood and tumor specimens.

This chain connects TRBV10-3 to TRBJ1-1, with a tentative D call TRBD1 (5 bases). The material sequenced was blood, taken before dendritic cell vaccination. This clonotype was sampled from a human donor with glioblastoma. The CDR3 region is CAIQGMNTEAFF. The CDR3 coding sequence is TGTGCCATCCAGGGTATGAACACTGAAGCTTTCTTT.